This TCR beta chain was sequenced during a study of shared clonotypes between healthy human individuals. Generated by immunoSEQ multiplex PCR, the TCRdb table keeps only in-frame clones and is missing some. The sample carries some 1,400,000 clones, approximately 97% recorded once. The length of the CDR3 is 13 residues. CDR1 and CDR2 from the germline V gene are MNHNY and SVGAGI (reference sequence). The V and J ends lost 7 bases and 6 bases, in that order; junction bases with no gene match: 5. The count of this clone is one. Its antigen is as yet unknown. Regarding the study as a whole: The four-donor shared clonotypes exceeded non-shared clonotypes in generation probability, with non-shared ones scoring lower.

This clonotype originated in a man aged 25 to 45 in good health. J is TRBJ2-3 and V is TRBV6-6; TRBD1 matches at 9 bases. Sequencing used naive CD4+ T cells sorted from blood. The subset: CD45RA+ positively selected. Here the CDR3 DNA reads TGTGCCAGCACTTGGGACAGGGTTGATACGCAGTATTTT. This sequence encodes CASTWDRVDTQYF.